Given below is one T cell receptor (beta chain) in context. The data are from a study of low-dose radiotherapy and immunotherapy resistance in tumors. At the level of the study: Study patients were administered oral aspirin at 300 mg daily for four cycles from cycle 1 day 1.

TRAV- and TRBV-specific primers, spanning alpha and beta chains, primed first-strand cDNA. TCR amplification used roughly 20 PCR cycles, a constant-region primer and a V-primer adapter. TCRdb reprocessed the reads with MiXCR, giving one entry per CDR3 protein. The repertoire holds about 9,800 distinct CDR3 sequences, roughly 42% seen once, with 5.5% to 6% in the top ten. The CDR3 is 15 amino acids. Germline assignment: CDR1 DFQATT and CDR2 SNEGSKA (reference sequence). With 0 bases removed from V and 4 bases from J, the gap between germline ends came to 16 bases. This rearrangement joins TRBV20-1 to TRBJ2-7; TRBD2 might be the D (5 bases). The sequence was collected from a human donor with advanced metastatic prostate, ovarian, gallbladder or colorectal cancer (not recorded which). This table probably holds off-target reads from a library built for another chain. In DNA, the CDR3 is TGCAGTGCTAGAGATGATGAGGGAGTATTGTACGAGCAGTACTTC. Translated, it gives CSARDDEGVLYEQYF.